This record covers a single T cell receptor (beta chain). Study processing details: From reference gene primer amplification, estimates of nucleated cell counts were derived. Using immunoSEQ multiplex PCR, the repertoire was profiled, and TCRdb retains in-frame clones only, with some absent. V and J calls and clone size are copied from that table; D and trimming were computed from the DNA. Altogether tens of thousands of clones are present, over 75% being singletons, with the ten largest covering 9.5% to 15%. V lost 0 bases, J lost 2 bases, and 10 bases lay in between. The CDR3 contains 15 residues. Germline assignment: CDR1 KGHSH and CDR2 LQKENI. These data belong to a study of blood T cell repertoires in COVID-19. Study context: Specimens from acute and convalescent COVID-19 originated in the United States, Italy and Spain.

This receptor was taken from a human donor in a cohort sampled during active COVID-19. This chain links TRBV18 with TRBJ2-5; unclear D gene. The sample taken for sequencing was peripheral blood. CDR3 bases: TGTGCCAGCTCACCACCGTCCCTCTCTCAAGAGACCCAGTACTTC. Translation: CASSPPSLSQETQYF. The full variable domain, rest sourced from reference TRBV18 and TRBJ2-5, is NAGVMQNPRHLVRRRGQEARLRCSPMKGHSHVYWYRQLPEEGLKFMVYLQKENIIDESGMPKERFSAEFPKEGPSILRIQQVVRGDSAAYFCASSPPSLSQETQYFGPGTRLLVL.